This paragraph covers one TCR beta chain sequence. Its antigen is still unknown. Germline is not matched at one junction end, which may reflect a read error. Two-round multiplex PCR, the amplification method, yielded TCR beta CDR3 from genomic DNA. Gene-specific TRBV and TRBJ primers were used in PCR round one. TCRdb reprocessed the multiplex PCR reads with MiXCR, giving one entry per CDR3 protein. The sample yields some 11,000 distinct CDR3 sequences, approximately 53% seen once. This entry comes from a study of prognosis after radiotherapy for stage I lung cancer. At the level of the study: Newly diagnosed primary stage I lung tumors were found in roughly 15 patients, while oligometastatic NSCLC after surgical resection of the primary tumor was found in five. Patients in the cohort never received concurrent therapy with stereotactic body radiotherapy. Study-level findings and limits: Lower post-radiation Shannon entropy was seen in patients who went on to develop distant metastases.

Collection of peripheral blood, in a volume of approximately 6.2 milliliters, was performed at each of two time points. The sequence derives from a donor older than 45 with non-small cell lung cancer. The sample was PBMCs, taken before or after stereotactic body radiation therapy (not recorded which).

CDR3 sequence (DNA): TGTGCTAGTGGTTTGATACAGTGGACCGCCGGGGAGCCGTTTTTT. This sequence encodes CASGLIQWTAGEPFF. This chain joins TRBV12-5 and TRBJ2-2; possibly TRBD2 for D (5 bases). Per the germline V gene, CDR1 is LGHNT and CDR2 is FRNRAP. The CDR3 covers 15 residues.